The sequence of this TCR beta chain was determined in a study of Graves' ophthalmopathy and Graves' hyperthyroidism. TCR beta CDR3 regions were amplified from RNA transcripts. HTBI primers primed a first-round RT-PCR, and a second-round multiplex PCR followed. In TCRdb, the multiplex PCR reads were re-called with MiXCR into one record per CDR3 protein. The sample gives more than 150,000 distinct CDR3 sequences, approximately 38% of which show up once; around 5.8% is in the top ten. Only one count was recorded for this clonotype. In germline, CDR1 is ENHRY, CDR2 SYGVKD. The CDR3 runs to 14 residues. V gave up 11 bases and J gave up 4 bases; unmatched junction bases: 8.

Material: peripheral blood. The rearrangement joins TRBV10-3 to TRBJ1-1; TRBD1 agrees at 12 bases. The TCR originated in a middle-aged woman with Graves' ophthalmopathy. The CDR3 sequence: CAVTGTGGVTEAFF. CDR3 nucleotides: TGTGCCGTTACCGGGACAGGGGGCGTCACTGAAGCTTTCTTT.